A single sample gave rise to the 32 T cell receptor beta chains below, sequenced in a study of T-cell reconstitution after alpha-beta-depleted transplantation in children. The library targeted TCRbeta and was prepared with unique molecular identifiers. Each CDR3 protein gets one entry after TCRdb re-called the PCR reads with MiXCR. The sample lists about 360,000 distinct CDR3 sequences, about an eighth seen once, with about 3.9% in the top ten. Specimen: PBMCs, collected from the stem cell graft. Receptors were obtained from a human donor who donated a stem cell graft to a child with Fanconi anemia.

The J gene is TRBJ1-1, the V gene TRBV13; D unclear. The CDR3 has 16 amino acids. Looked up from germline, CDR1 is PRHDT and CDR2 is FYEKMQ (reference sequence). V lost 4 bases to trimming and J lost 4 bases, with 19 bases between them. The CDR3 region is CASSSTGAGWTTEAFF. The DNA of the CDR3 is TGTGCCAGCAGCTCAACCGGCGCTGGGTGGACCACTGAAGCTTTCTTT.

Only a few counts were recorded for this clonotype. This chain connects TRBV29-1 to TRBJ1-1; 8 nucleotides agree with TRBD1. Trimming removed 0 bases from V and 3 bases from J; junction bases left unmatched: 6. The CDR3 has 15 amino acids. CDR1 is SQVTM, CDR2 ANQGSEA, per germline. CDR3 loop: CSVEDQGAWDTEAFF. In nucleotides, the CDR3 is TGCAGCGTTGAAGATCAGGGGGCTTGGGACACTGAAGCTTTCTTT.

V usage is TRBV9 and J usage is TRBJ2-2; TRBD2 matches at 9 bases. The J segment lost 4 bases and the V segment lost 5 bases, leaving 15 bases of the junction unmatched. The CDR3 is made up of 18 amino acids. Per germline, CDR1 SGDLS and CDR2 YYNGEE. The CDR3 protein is CASSAPSGGIPSTGELFF. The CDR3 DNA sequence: TGTGCCAGCAGTGCACCGAGCGGGGGGATCCCGTCCACCGGGGAGCTGTTTTTT.

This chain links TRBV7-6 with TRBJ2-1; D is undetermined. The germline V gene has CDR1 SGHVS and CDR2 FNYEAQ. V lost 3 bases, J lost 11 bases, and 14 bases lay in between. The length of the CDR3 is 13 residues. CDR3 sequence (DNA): TGTGCCAGCAGCTTGGACCCAGGTTTCCAGCAGTTCTTC. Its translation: CASSLDPGFQQFF.

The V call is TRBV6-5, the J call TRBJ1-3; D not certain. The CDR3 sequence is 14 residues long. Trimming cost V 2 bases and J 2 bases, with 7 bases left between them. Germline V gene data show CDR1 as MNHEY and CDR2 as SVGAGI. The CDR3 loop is CASSYGSAGNTIYF. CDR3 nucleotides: TGTGCCAGCAGTTACGGCAGTGCTGGAAACACCATATATTTT.

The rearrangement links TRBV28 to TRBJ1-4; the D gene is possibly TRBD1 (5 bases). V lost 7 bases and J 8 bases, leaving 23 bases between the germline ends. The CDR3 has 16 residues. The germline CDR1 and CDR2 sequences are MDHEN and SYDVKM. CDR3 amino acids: CASKGTDFGLGEKLFF. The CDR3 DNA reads TGTGCCAGCAAAGGGACCGATTTTGGGCTTGGCGAAAAACTGTTTTTT.

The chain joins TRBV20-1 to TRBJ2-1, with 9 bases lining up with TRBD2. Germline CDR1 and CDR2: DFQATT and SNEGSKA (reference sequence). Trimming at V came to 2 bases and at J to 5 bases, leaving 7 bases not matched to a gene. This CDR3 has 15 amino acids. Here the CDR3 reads CSARKSGGIHNEQFF. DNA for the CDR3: TGCAGTGCTAGAAAGAGCGGGGGGATACACAATGAGCAGTTCTTC.

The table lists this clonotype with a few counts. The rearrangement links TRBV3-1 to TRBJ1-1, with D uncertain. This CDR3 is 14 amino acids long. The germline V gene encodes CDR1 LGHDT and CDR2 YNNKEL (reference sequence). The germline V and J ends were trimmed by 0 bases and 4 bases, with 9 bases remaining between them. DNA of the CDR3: TGTGCCAGCAGCCAAGATTATTCGAGCACTGAAGCTTTCTTT. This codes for CASSQDYSSTEAFF.

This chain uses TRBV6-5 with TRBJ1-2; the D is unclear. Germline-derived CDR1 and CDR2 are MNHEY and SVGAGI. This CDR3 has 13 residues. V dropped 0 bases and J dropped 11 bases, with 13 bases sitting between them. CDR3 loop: CASSYSPEDLYTF. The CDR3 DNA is TGTGCCAGCAGTTACTCACCCGAGGATCTATACACCTTC.

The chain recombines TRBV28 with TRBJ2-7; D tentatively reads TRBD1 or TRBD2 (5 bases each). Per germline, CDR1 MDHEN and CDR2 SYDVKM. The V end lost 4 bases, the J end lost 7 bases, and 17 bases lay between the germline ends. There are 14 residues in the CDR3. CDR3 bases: TGTGCCAGCAGTTCGCCGGGACGGTTCCTTGAGCAGTACGTC. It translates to CASSSPGRFLEQYV.

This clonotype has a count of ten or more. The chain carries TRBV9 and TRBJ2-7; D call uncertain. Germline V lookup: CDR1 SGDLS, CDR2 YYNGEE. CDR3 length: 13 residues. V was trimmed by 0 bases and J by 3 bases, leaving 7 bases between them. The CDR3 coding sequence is TGTGCCAGCAGCGTAGGGGCAAACTACGAGCAGTACTTC. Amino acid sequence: CASSVGANYEQYF.

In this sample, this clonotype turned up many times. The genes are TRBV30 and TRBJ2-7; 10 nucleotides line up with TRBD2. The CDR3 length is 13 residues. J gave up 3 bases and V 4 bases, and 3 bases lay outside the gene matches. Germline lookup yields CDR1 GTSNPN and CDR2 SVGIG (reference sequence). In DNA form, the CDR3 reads TGTGCCTGGAAGGCTAGCGGGGGCTACGAGCAGTACTTC. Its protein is CAWKASGGYEQYF.

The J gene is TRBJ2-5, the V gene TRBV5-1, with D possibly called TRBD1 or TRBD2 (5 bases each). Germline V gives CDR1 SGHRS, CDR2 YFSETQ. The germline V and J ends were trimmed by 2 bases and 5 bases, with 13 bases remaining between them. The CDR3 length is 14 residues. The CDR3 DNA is TGCGCCAGCAGCTTCCAAGGGGACGGGGAGACCCAGTACTTC. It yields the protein CASSFQGDGETQYF.

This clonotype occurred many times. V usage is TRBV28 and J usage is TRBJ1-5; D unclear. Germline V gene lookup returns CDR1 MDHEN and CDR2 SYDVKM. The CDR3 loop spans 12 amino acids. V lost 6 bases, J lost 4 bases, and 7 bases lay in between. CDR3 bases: TGTGCCAGCAGCTTAGTGAATCAGCCCCAGCATTTT. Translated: CASSLVNQPQHF.

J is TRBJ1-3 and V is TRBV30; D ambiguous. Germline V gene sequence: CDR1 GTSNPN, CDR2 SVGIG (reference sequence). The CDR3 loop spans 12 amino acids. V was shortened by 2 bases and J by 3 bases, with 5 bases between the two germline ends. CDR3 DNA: TGTGCCTGGAGTACGGTTGGAAACACCATATATTTT. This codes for CAWSTVGNTIYF. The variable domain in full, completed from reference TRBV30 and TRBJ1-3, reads SQTIHQWPATLVQPVGSPLSLECTVEGTSNPNLYWYRQAAGRGLQLLFYSVGIGQISSEVPQNLSASRPQDRQFILSSKKLLLSDSGFYLCAWSTVGNTIYFGEGSWLTVV.

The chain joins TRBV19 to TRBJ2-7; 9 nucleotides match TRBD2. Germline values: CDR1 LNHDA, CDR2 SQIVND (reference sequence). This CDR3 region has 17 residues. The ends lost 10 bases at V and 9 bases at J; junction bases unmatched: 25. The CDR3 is CATRAPAGGQRRASQYV. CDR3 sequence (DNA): TGTGCCACTAGAGCCCCCGCGGGGGGGCAGAGACGTGCCTCGCAGTACGTC.

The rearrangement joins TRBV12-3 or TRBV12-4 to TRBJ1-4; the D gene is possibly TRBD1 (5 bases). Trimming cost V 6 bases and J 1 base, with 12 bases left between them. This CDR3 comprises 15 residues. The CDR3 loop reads CASSQGTGTNEKLFF. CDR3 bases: TGTGCCAGCAGCCAAGGGACGGGAACTAATGAAAAACTGTTTTTT.

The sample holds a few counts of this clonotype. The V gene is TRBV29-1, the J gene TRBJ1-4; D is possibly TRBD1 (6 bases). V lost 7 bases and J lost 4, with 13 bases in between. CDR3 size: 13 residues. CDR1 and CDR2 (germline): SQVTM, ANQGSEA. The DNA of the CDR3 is TGCAGCGCCGTAGGACAGATTAATGAAAAACTGTTTTTT. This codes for CSAVGQINEKLFF.

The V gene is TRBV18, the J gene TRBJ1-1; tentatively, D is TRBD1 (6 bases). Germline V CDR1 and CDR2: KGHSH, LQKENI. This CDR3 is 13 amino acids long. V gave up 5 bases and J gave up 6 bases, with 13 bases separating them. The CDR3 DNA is TGTGCCAGCTCAGACGGGGGCTCCGCTGAAGCTTTCTTT. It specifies CASSDGGSAEAFF. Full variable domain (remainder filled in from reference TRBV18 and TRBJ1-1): NAGVMQNPRHLVRRRGQEARLRCSPMKGHSHVYWYRQLPEEGLKFMVYLQKENIIDESGMPKERFSAEFPKEGPSILRIQQVVRGDSAAYFCASSDGGSAEAFFGQGTRLTVV.

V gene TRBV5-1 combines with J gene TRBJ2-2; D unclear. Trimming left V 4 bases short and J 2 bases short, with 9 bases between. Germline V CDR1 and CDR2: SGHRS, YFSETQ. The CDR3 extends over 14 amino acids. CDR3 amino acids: CASSTDGNTGELFF. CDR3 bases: TGCGCCAGCAGCACCGACGGTAACACCGGGGAGCTGTTTTTT.

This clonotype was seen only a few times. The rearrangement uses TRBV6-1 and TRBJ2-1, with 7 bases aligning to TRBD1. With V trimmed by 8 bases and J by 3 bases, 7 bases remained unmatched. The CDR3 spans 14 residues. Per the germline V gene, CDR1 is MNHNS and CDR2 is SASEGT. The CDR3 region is CASYGTDRYNEQFF. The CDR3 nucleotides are TGTGCCAGCTATGGGACAGACCGCTACAATGAGCAGTTCTTC.

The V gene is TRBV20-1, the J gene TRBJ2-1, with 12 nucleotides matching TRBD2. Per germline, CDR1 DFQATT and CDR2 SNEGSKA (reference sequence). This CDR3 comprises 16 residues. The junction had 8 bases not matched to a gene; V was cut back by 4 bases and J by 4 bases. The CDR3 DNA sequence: TGCAGTGCTACCAAGCTAGCGGGGGGGCCATACAATGAGCAGTTCTTC. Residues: CSATKLAGGPYNEQFF.

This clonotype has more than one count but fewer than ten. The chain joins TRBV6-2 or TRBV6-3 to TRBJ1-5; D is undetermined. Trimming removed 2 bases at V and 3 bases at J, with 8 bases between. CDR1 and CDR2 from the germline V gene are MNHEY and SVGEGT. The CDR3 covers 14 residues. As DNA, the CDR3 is TGTGCCAGCAGTTACCCGGGCAACAATCAGCCCCAGCATTTT. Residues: CASSYPGNNQPQHF.

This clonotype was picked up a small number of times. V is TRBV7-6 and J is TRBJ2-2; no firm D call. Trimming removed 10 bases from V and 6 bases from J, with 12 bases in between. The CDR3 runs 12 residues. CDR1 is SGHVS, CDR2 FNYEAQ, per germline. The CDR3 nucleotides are TGTGCCATAGGCGAGTTTTCCGGGGAGCTGTTTTTT. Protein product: CAIGEFSGELFF. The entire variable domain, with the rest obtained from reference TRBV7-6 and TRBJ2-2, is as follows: GAGVSQSPRYKVTKRGQDVALRCDPISGHVSLYWYRQALGQGPEFLTYFNYEAQQDKSGLPNDRFSAERPEGSISTLTIQRTEQRDSAMYRCAIGEFSGELFFGEGSRLTVL.

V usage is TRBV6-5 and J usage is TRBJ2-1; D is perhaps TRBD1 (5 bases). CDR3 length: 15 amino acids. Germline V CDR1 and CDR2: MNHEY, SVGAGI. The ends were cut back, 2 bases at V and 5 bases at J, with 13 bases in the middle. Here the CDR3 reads CASSYTSDSHNEQFF. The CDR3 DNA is TGTGCCAGCAGTTACACCTCAGACAGTCACAATGAGCAGTTCTTC.

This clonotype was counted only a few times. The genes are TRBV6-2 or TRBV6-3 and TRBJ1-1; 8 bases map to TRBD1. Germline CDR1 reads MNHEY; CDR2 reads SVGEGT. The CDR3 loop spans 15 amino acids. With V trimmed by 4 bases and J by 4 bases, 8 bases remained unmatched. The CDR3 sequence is CASSFGGQGATEAFF. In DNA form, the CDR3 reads TGTGCCAGCAGTTTCGGGGGGCAGGGGGCCACTGAAGCTTTCTTT.

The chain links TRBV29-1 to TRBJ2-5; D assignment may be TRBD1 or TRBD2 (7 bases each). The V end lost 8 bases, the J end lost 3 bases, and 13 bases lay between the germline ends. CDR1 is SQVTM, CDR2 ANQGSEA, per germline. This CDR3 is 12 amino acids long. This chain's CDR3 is CSSGGGEETQYF. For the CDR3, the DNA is TGCAGCTCAGGGGGGGGCGAAGAGACCCAGTACTTC. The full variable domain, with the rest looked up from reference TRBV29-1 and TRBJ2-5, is SAVISQKPSRDICQRGTSLTIQCQVDSQVTMMFWYRQQPGQSLTLIATANQGSEATYESGFVIDKFPISRPNLTFSTLTVSNMSPEDSSIYLCSSGGGEETQYFGPGTRLLVL.

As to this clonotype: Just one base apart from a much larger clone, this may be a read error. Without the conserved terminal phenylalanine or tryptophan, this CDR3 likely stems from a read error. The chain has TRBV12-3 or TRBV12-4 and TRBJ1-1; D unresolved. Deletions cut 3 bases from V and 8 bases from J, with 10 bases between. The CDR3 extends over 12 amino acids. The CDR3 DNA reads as TGTGCCAGCAGTTTCCCGAAGTTGGAAGCTTTCTAT. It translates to CASSFPKLEAFY.

The CDR3 reads CASSRTGGQNTGELFF. The CDR3 region has the DNA TGTGCCAGCAGCCGGACAGGGGGCCAGAACACCGGGGAGCTGTTTTTT. J is TRBJ2-2 and V is TRBV7-2; 11 bases agree with TRBD1. With 5 bases clipped from V and 1 base from J, the junction kept 3 bases outside the gene matches. The length of the CDR3 is 16 residues. CDR1 and CDR2 from the germline V gene are SGHTA and FQGNSA.

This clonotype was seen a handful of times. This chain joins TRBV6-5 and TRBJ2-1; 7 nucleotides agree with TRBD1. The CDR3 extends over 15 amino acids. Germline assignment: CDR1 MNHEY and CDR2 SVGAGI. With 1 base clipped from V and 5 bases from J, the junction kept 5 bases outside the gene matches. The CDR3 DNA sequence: TGTGCCAGCAGTTACTTGGGGACAGTCAACAATGAGCAGTTCTTC. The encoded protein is CASSYLGTVNNEQFF.

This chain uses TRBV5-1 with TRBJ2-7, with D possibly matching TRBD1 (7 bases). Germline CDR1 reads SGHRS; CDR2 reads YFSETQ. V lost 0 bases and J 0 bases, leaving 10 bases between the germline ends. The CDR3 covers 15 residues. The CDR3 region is CASSLAGGSSYEQYV. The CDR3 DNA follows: TGCGCCAGCAGCTTGGCAGGGGGGAGCTCCTACGAGCAGTACGTC.

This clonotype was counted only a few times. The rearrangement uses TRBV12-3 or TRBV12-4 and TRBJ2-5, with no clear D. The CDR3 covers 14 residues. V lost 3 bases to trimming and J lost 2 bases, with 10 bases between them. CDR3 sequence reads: CASSFSADQETQYF. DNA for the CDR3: TGTGCCAGCAGTTTCTCCGCCGATCAAGAGACCCAGTACTTC.